This TCR beta chain was found in a study of blood T cell repertoires in COVID-19. Per the germline V gene, CDR1 is LGHDT and CDR2 is YNNKEL (reference sequence). The CDR3 is 14 amino acids. V was cut by 5 bases and J by 5 bases, with 15 bases left in between. TCRdb's table, derived via immunoSEQ multiplex PCR, lists solely in-frame clones and lacks some. The sample yields approximately 140,000 clones, about 91% seen once. The clonotype comes from a woman aged 60-75 years with acute or convalescent COVID-19. Input material: peripheral blood. The chain joins TRBV3-1 (or the pseudogene TRBV3-2) to TRBJ1-2, with D unclear. CDR3 DNA sequence: TGTGCCAGCAGCTCCCGCGCCTTTCCGTATGGCTACACCTTC. Amino acid sequence: CASSSRAFPYGYTF.